Listed here are 25 T cell receptor beta chains from one sample, sequenced in a study of control samples from healthy donors and cancer patients. The repertoire was sequenced with immunoSEQ multiplex PCR; TCRdb's copy has only in-frame clones and lacks some. This sample has some 120,000 clones; over 90% occur once, and the top ten carry around 2.5%. The sample comprised blood. All receptors derive from a man aged 25-40 years in good health.

The CDR3 here is CASTDRKETQYF. CDR3 nucleotides: TGTGCCAGCACCGACCGTAAAGAGACCCAGTACTTC. The V and J genes are TRBV28 and TRBJ2-5; no firm D call. Germline V gene sequence: CDR1 MDHEN, CDR2 SYDVKM. V lost 7 bases and J lost 3, with 9 bases in between. The CDR3 length is 12 residues.

The chain uses TRBV9 and TRBJ2-3, with 8 nucleotides matching TRBD2. The trim removed 2 bases at V and 6 bases at J, leaving 11 bases unmatched. The CDR3 totals 16 residues. CDR1 and CDR2 from the germline V gene are SGDLS and YYNGEE. CDR3 in DNA: TGTGCCAGCAGCGTTCTTTCAGCGGGGGCCCTGGATACGCAGTATTTT. As protein: CASSVLSAGALDTQYF.

J is TRBJ1-3 and V is TRBV4-1; D is unclear. The CDR3 spans 17 residues. The V gene lost 0 bases and the J gene lost 3 bases, with 15 bases spanning the gap. Germline V lookup: CDR1 MGHRA, CDR2 YSYEKL. The CDR3 sequence is CASSQDHLTLLGNTIYF. The CDR3 region has the DNA TGCGCCAGCAGCCAAGATCATCTAACACTGCTTGGAAACACCATATATTTT.

The chain combines TRBV2 with TRBJ1-2, with 10 bases matching TRBD1. The V and J ends lost 5 bases and 7 bases, in that order; junction bases with no gene match: 10. The CDR3 runs to 15 residues. Germline V gene sequence: CDR1 SNHLY, CDR2 FYNNEI. CDR3 in DNA: TGTGCCAGCAGTCCGCCGGGACAGGGGATGAGTGGCTACACCTTC. Protein product: CASSPPGQGMSGYTF.

The chain recombines TRBV27 with TRBJ1-1; D call uncertain. Germline V gene sequence: CDR1 MNHEY, CDR2 SMNVEV (reference sequence). V shed 3 bases and J shed 1 base, with 9 bases lying between them. This CDR3 contains 14 residues. The CDR3 is CASSFGLGNTEAFF. Written as DNA, the CDR3 is TGTGCCAGCAGTTTCGGCCTTGGGAACACTGAAGCTTTCTTT.

This CDR3 is CASSRDTDGFGGYTF. The DNA of the CDR3 is TGTGCCAGCAGTCGGGACACGGATGGTTTTGGTGGCTACACCTTC. The J gene is TRBJ1-2, the V gene TRBV6-2 or TRBV6-3; TRBD1 is a possible D gene (6 bases). The CDR3 has 15 amino acids. V was cut by 5 bases and J by 7 bases, with 20 bases left in between. Germline V lookup: CDR1 MNHEY, CDR2 SVGEGT.

Here the CDR3 DNA reads TGTGCCAGCAGCGTAAGGGGACAGGGACCATACGAGCAGTACTTC. Protein: CASSVRGQGPYEQYF. This rearrangement joins TRBV9 to TRBJ2-7; 9 positions agree with TRBD1. The CDR3 loop spans 15 amino acids. The trim removed 1 base at V and 4 bases at J, leaving 6 bases unmatched. From germline, CDR1 is SGDLS and CDR2 YYNGEE.

The chain joins TRBV6-5 to TRBJ1-6; 7 bases map to TRBD1. This CDR3 contains 16 residues. Trimming took 4 bases from V and 7 from J; bases not matched to a gene: 10. Germline-derived CDR1 and CDR2 are MNHEY and SVGAGI. The CDR3 sequence: CASSSPGQDQNSPLHF. The CDR3 coding sequence is TGTGCCAGCAGTTCCCCCGGACAGGATCAAAATTCACCCCTCCACTTT.

In nucleotides, the CDR3 is TGCGCCAGCAGTGAGGCCAGACCCGGGACGTCCAACGGGGAGCTGTTTTTT. It is translated as CASSEARPGTSNGELFF. The chain employs TRBV10-2 and TRBJ2-2; tentatively, D is TRBD1 or TRBD2 (5 bases each). This CDR3 is built from 17 residues. Trimming removed 2 bases from V and 7 bases from J, with 20 bases in between. Germline CDR1 is WSHSY and CDR2 is SAAADI.

The chain recombines TRBV7-2 with TRBJ2-1; D is uncertain. In germline, CDR1 is SGHTA, CDR2 FQGNSA. Trimming stripped 5 bases from V and 8 bases from J, with 7 bases between. The CDR3 sequence is 11 residues long. CDR3 DNA: TGTGCCAGCAGCACCCACGATGAGCAGTTCTTC. It codes for CASSTHDEQFF.

The genes are TRBV7-2 and TRBJ2-1; D may match TRBD1 or TRBD2 (5 bases each). The CDR3 spans 12 residues. Germline V lookup: CDR1 SGHTA, CDR2 FQGNSA. V lost 4 bases to trimming and J lost 15 bases, with 16 bases between them. CDR3 sequence (DNA): TGTGCCAGCAGCTCGAGGGGATTCGGGCTGTTCTTC. Amino acids: CASSSRGFGLFF.

DNA for the CDR3: TGCGCCAGCAGCTTGGGGCACGGATCCTCTGGAAACACCATATATTTT. It encodes CASSLGHGSSGNTIYF. The chain recombines TRBV5-1 with TRBJ1-3, with D unresolved. V lost 0 bases and J lost 0, with 10 bases in between. Germline-derived CDR1 and CDR2 are SGHRS and YFSETQ. CDR3 length equals 16 residues. Combining the CDR3 with reference TRBV5-1 and TRBJ1-3 gives the whole variable domain KAGVTQTPRYLIKTRGQQVTLSCSPISGHRSVSWYQQTPGQGLQFLFEYFSETQRNKGNFPGRFSGRQFSNSRSEMNVSTLELGDSALYLCASSLGHGSSGNTIYFGEGSWLTVV.

The chain uses TRBV6-1 and TRBJ1-5; possible D gene TRBD1, 5 bases. The CDR3 extends over 16 amino acids. Germline CDR1 is MNHNS and CDR2 is SASEGT. Trimming stripped 2 bases from V and 2 bases from J, with 13 bases between. The CDR3 nucleotides are TGTGCCAGCAGTGAATGGGGCAGCTTGGGCAATCAGCCCCAGCATTTT. Encoded protein: CASSEWGSLGNQPQHF.

The rearrangement links TRBV30 to TRBJ1-5; D gene uncertain. Germline CDR1 and CDR2: GTSNPN and SVGIG (reference sequence). The CDR3 loop spans 14 amino acids. The germline V and J ends were trimmed by 1 base and 4 bases, with 11 bases remaining between them. CDR3 DNA sequence: TGTGCCTGGAGTGATCGCGGGCAAAATCAGCCCCAGCATTTT. Its protein is CAWSDRGQNQPQHF.

V and J are TRBV9 and TRBJ1-1; possibly TRBD1 for D (5 bases). The CDR3 consists of 11 residues. V was clipped by 4 bases and J by 7 bases, with 8 bases between them. From germline, CDR1 is SGDLS and CDR2 YYNGEE. The CDR3 bases are TGTGCCAGCAGCATGGGGGATGAAGCTTTCTTT. Translating it yields CASSMGDEAFF.

The chain links TRBV29-1 to TRBJ1-2; unclear D gene. V lost 0 bases and J lost 5, with 4 bases in between. The germline V gene encodes CDR1 SQVTM and CDR2 ANQGSEA. This CDR3 has 11 amino acids. The CDR3 bases are TGCAGCGTTGAAGAAAGATATGGCTACACCTTC. It specifies CSVEERYGYTF.

The V and J genes are TRBV7-2 and TRBJ2-5; 8 bases are a match to TRBD2. Unmatched junction bases numbered 8, after V lost 4 bases and J lost 1 base. The germline V gene encodes CDR1 SGHTA and CDR2 FQGNSA. The CDR3 is 16 residues long. The CDR3 spells CASSSGGSGAQETQYF. The CDR3 bases are TGTGCCAGCAGCTCCGGGGGTAGCGGGGCCCAAGAGACCCAGTACTTC.

This chain joins TRBV12-3 or TRBV12-4 and TRBJ1-1; 7 bases match TRBD1. The J segment lost 1 base and the V segment lost 11 bases, leaving 7 bases of the junction unmatched. This CDR3 is built from 13 residues. The DNA for the CDR3 is TGTGCCTCGAATCGACAGGGGAACACTGAAGCTTTCTTT. This encodes CASNRQGNTEAFF.

J is TRBJ2-1 and V is TRBV5-1, with 12 bases that match TRBD2. Germline CDR1 SGHRS, CDR2 YFSETQ. The CDR3 is made up of 15 amino acids. Trimming took 0 bases from V and 8 from J; bases not matched to a gene: 3. CDR3 protein: CASSLDLAGGHEQFF. CDR3 nucleotide sequence: TGCGCCAGCAGCTTGGACCTAGCGGGGGGGCATGAGCAGTTCTTC. Drawing the rest from reference TRBV5-1 and TRBJ2-1, the complete variable domain is KAGVTQTPRYLIKTRGQQVTLSCSPISGHRSVSWYQQTPGQGLQFLFEYFSETQRNKGNFPGRFSGRQFSNSRSEMNVSTLELGDSALYLCASSLDLAGGHEQFFGPGTRLTVL.

This rearrangement joins TRBV19 to TRBJ2-6; unclear D gene. Germline V gene data show CDR1 as LNHDA and CDR2 as SQIVND (reference sequence). This CDR3 has 14 residues. Trimming stripped 5 bases from V and 2 bases from J, with 7 bases between. The CDR3 bases are TGTGCCAGTAGTCTAAACACTGGGGCCAACGTCCTGACTTTC. Protein product: CASSLNTGANVLTF.

The chain carries TRBV2 and TRBJ1-1; possible D gene TRBD1, 5 bases. V lost 7 bases to trimming and J lost 5 bases, with 11 bases between them. CDR1 and CDR2 (germline): SNHLY, FYNNEI. The CDR3 extends over 12 amino acids. CDR3 DNA sequence: TGTGCCAGCACAGGGAGGGGTACTGAAGCTTTCTTT. It is translated as CASTGRGTEAFF.

V usage is TRBV7-9 and J usage is TRBJ2-3; D is unresolved. This CDR3 has 15 residues. Germline lookup yields CDR1 SEHNR and CDR2 FQNEAQ (reference sequence). Trimming stripped 4 bases from V and 4 bases from J, with 15 bases between. The CDR3 is CASSSPLGASDTQYF. CDR3 sequence (DNA): TGTGCCAGCAGCTCTCCCTTGGGCGCGTCAGATACGCAGTATTTT.

The rearrangement joins TRBV2 to TRBJ2-2, with D possibly matching TRBD2 (5 bases). Trimming cost V 4 bases and J 6 bases, with 12 bases left between them. The CDR3 consists of 14 residues. Germline V gene sequence: CDR1 SNHLY, CDR2 FYNNEI. The CDR3 reads CASSAAANAGELFF. The CDR3, as DNA: TGTGCCAGCAGTGCAGCGGCGAATGCCGGGGAGCTGTTTTTT.

The chain joins TRBV6-6 to TRBJ2-3, with TRBD2 matching 9 bases. The CDR3 loop spans 14 amino acids. CDR1 and CDR2 (germline): MNHNY, SVGAGI (reference sequence). The V segment lost 7 bases and the J segment 6 bases; nucleotides outside the gene matches: 8. CDR3 sequence (DNA): TGTGCCAGCACCGAGCGGGGGGTCTCGGATACGCAGTATTTT. Translation gives CASTERGVSDTQYF.

This chain connects TRBV4-1 to TRBJ2-3; D is undetermined. CDR1 is MGHRA, CDR2 YSYEKL, per germline. With 2 bases removed from V and 10 bases from J, the gap between germline ends came to 22 bases. CDR3 size: 16 residues. Here the CDR3 DNA reads TGCGCCAGCAGCCAAATGGACCTCATGATTAGTCGGGCGCAGTATTTT. This sequence encodes CASSQMDLMISRAQYF.